These 22 T cell receptor beta chains were all obtained from the same sample, sequenced in a study of ipilimumab plus nivolumab after autologous stem cell transplantation. Libraries were prepared by immunoSEQ multiplex PCR; TCRdb keeps only in-frame clonotypes and omits some of them. Of more than 2,000 clones in the sample, under 80% were seen once. The specimen was PBMCs, collected in a trial of ipilimumab plus nivolumab as post-transplant consolidation. Receptor source: a male donor with multiple myeloma.

The chain recombines TRBV7-2 with TRBJ1-1; a weak D match, TRBD1 (5 bases). Trimming removed 2 bases from V and 4 bases from J, with 17 bases in between. CDR1 is SGHTA and CDR2 is FQGNSA in the germline V gene. The CDR3 has 16 residues. The CDR3 loop is CASSLRAGWDRTEAFF. DNA for the CDR3: TGTGCCAGCAGCTTAAGGGCAGGGTGGGATCGCACTGAAGCTTTCTTT. The full variable domain, in which reference TRBV7-2 and TRBJ1-1 provide the parts outside the CDR3, is GAGVSQSPSNKVTEKGKDVELRCDPISGHTALYWYRQSLGQGLEFLIYFQGNSAPDKSGLPSDRFSAERTGGSVSTLTIQRTQQEDSAVYLCASSLRAGWDRTEAFFGQGTRLTVV.

The chain couples TRBV27 to TRBJ1-4; TRBD1 might be the D (5 bases). CDR3 length equals 17 residues. Germline V gene data show CDR1 as MNHEY and CDR2 as SMNVEV (reference sequence). V gave up 1 base and J gave up 0 bases, with 12 bases separating them. CDR3 DNA: TGTGCCAGCAGTTTATTTGGAGGGGAAGCAACTAATGAAAAACTGTTTTTT. Translating gives CASSLFGGEATNEKLFF.

This chain joins TRBV7-1 and TRBJ2-1; possibly TRBD1 or TRBD2 for D (6 bases each). TRBV7-1 is annotated as an ORF whose role is uncertain. The V and J ends lost 5 bases and 5 bases respectively, with 22 bases between them. The CDR3 has 17 residues. The CDR3 nucleotides read TGTGCCAGCAGCCTACTCGGGGGCGGGTATCTAAACAATGAGCAGTTCTTC. It specifies CASSLLGGGYLNNEQFF.

The J gene is TRBJ2-3, the V gene TRBV18; D is perhaps TRBD1 or TRBD2 (5 bases each). In germline, CDR1 is KGHSH, CDR2 LQKENI. Trimming cost V 6 bases and J 8 bases, with 18 bases left between them. The CDR3 totals 14 residues. CDR3 in DNA: TGTGCCAGCTCCCTCCGGCTAGCCCAGGGTACGCAGTATTTT. Its protein product is CASSLRLAQGTQYF.

The sample holds a few counts of this clone. The V and J genes are TRBV7-9 and TRBJ2-7; 14 bases line up with TRBD2. Germline values: CDR1 SEHNR, CDR2 FQNEAQ (reference sequence). J was trimmed by 6 bases and V by 3 bases; bases with no gene match: 4. The CDR3 spans 15 residues. In DNA form, the CDR3 reads TGTGCCAGCAGCTTGGGACTAGCGGGAGTAGGCGAGCAGTACTTC. It encodes CASSLGLAGVGEQYF.

This chain connects TRBV27 to TRBJ2-7; 14 bases agree with TRBD2. The CDR3 covers 16 residues. The V segment lost 4 bases and the J segment 5 bases; nucleotides outside the gene matches: 7. CDR1 and CDR2 from the germline V gene are MNHEY and SMNVEV (reference sequence). The CDR3 DNA follows: TGTGCCAGCAGTTCCCGACTAGCGGGAGGGTATAACGAGCAGTACTTC. Encoded protein: CASSSRLAGGYNEQYF.

Only a few counts were recorded for this clone. The chain links TRBV4-3 to TRBJ1-1; D not certain. V was trimmed by 0 bases and J by 2 bases, leaving 7 bases between them. The CDR3 loop spans 14 amino acids. Per germline, CDR1 LGHNA and CDR2 YSLEER. CDR3 region: CASSQDSGNTEAFF. The CDR3, as DNA: TGCGCCAGCAGCCAAGATTCGGGCAACACTGAAGCTTTCTTT.

The gene calls are TRBV2 and TRBJ2-7; 7 nucleotides match TRBD1. This CDR3 contains 14 residues. The germline V gene has CDR1 SNHLY and CDR2 FYNNEI. After removal of 1 base from V and 3 bases from J, the junction contained 3 bases not matched to a gene. This CDR3 reads CASSEGGQIYEQYF. The DNA for the CDR3 is TGTGCCAGCAGTGAAGGGGGACAGATCTACGAGCAGTACTTC. Supplemented by reference TRBV2 and TRBJ2-7, the full variable domain reads EPEVTQTPSHQVTQMGQEVILRCVPISNHLYFYWYRQILGQKVEFLVSFYNNEISEKSEIFDDQFSVERPDGSNFTLKIRSTKLEDSAMYFCASSEGGQIYEQYFGPGTRLTVT.

The V call is TRBV10-2, the J call TRBJ2-2; D is unresolved. This CDR3 has 12 residues. The germline CDR1 and CDR2 sequences are WSHSY and SAAADI. Trimming left V 7 bases short and J 2 bases short, with 5 bases between. The CDR3, as DNA: TGCGCCAGCACCGTCAACACCGGGGAGCTGTTTTTT. Amino acids: CASTVNTGELFF.

The chain employs TRBV10-1 and TRBJ1-1; D perhaps matches TRBD1 (5 bases). The CDR3 spans 15 residues. V lost 6 bases to trimming and J lost 3 bases, with 17 bases between them. The germline gives CDR1 WNHNN, CDR2 SYGVQD (reference sequence). CDR3 in amino acids: CASSRDRWVDTEAFF. The CDR3 DNA reads as TGCGCCAGCAGCCGGGACCGGTGGGTGGACACTGAAGCTTTCTTT.

In regard to this clone: Germline and junction disagree at one end, which may indicate a read error. The chain employs TRBV4-1 and TRBJ2-7; TRBD1 matches at 12 bases. Germline values: CDR1 MGHRA, CDR2 YSYEKL. The CDR3 extends over 15 amino acids. The CDR3 is CASSSPGTGGHEQYF. The CDR3 coding sequence is TGTGCCAGCAGCTCGCCCGGGACAGGGGGCCACGAGCAGTACTTC.

This sequence joins TRBV27 and TRBJ2-1; 13 positions agree with TRBD2. Germline CDR1 is MNHEY and CDR2 is SMNVEV (reference sequence). Trimming removed 4 bases from V and 3 bases from J; junction bases left unmatched: 3. The CDR3 is made up of 16 amino acids. For the CDR3, the DNA is TGTGCCAGCAGTTCACGACTAGCGGGAGGCTACAATGAGCAGTTCTTC. Translated: CASSSRLAGGYNEQFF.

The chain is built from TRBV7-2 and TRBJ2-2; unclear D gene. Trimming stripped 3 bases from V and 2 bases from J, with 4 bases between. Looked up from germline, CDR1 is SGHTA and CDR2 is FQGNSA. The CDR3 covers 13 residues. CDR3 in amino acids: CASSFGNTGELFF. In nucleotides, the CDR3 is TGTGCCAGCAGCTTCGGTAACACCGGGGAGCTGTTTTTT.

The rearrangement joins TRBV30 to TRBJ2-2; tentative D call: TRBD2 (5 bases). Germline CDR1 and CDR2: GTSNPN and SVGIG (reference sequence). Trimming removed 4 bases from V and 2 bases from J, with 14 bases in between. The length of the CDR3 is 15 residues. Written as DNA, the CDR3 is TGTGCCTGGACCCTAGGAGCGGTTAACACCGGGGAGCTGTTTTTT. It is translated as CAWTLGAVNTGELFF.

The rearrangement joins TRBV10-3 to TRBJ2-5; no clear D gene. Germline CDR1 and CDR2: ENHRY and SYGVKD. The CDR3 totals 14 residues. V was clipped by 8 bases and J by 0 bases, with 13 bases between them. The DNA of the CDR3 is TGTGCCATCCCCCGTCGGGTTTACCAAGAGACCCAGTACTTC. Its translation: CAIPRRVYQETQYF.

This chain uses TRBV5-1 with TRBJ1-1; tentative D call: TRBD1 (5 bases). Per germline, CDR1 SGHRS and CDR2 YFSETQ. CDR3 length: 15 residues. V was shortened by 4 bases and J by 7 bases, with 20 bases between the two germline ends. CDR3 sequence reads: CASSRSGDVDHEAFF. The CDR3 bases are TGCGCCAGCAGCCGATCGGGGGACGTCGATCATGAAGCTTTCTTT.

This chain joins TRBV5-5 and TRBJ2-3, with D perhaps matching TRBD1 (6 bases). The ends were cut back, 4 bases at V and 2 bases at J, with 17 bases in the middle. The CDR3 has 16 residues. Germline loops: CDR1 SGHKS, CDR2 YYEKEE (reference sequence). CDR3 sequence: CASSASGTPTTDTQYF. In DNA, the CDR3 is TGTGCCAGCAGCGCCTCCGGGACACCGACCACAGATACGCAGTATTTT.

This clone was recorded once. The chain combines TRBV10-1 with TRBJ2-7, with 11 bases lining up with TRBD2. Germline loops: CDR1 WNHNN, CDR2 SYGVQD (reference sequence). This CDR3 contains 16 residues. V gave up 3 bases and J gave up 2 bases; unmatched junction bases: 6. The DNA for the CDR3 is TGCGCCAGCAGTGAACTAGCGGGAGTTTCCCCCTACGAGCAGTACTTC. Its protein is CASSELAGVSPYEQYF.

This chain connects TRBV27 to TRBJ2-7; possibly TRBD1 or TRBD2 for D (5 bases each). Looked up from germline, CDR1 is MNHEY and CDR2 is SMNVEV (reference sequence). The germline V and J ends were trimmed by 4 bases and 3 bases, with 13 bases remaining between them. The length of the CDR3 is 14 residues. CDR3 DNA sequence: TGTGCCAGCAGTTCCCGGGACCAGTTCTACGAGCAGTACTTC. It encodes CASSSRDQFYEQYF.

V usage is TRBV28 and J usage is TRBJ1-6, with unresolved D. This CDR3 has 14 residues. Germline CDR1 MDHEN, CDR2 SYDVKM. Trimming removed 3 bases from V and 8 bases from J, with 11 bases in between. The CDR3 DNA reads as TGTGCCAGCAGTTTCCAGGTTGGTTATTCACCCCTCCACTTT. It specifies CASSFQVGYSPLHF.

Only a few counts were recorded for this clone. The chain is built from TRBV10-3 and TRBJ1-6, with TRBD1 matching over 7 bases. CDR1 ENHRY and CDR2 SYGVKD come from the germline V gene. V was pared by 3 bases and J by 7 bases, with 9 bases of the junction left unmatched. The CDR3 totals 16 residues. The CDR3 here is CAISDRPGQRNSPLHF. The DNA for the CDR3 is TGTGCCATCAGTGACCGACCGGGACAGAGAAATTCACCCCTCCACTTT.

The chain is built from TRBV7-9 and TRBJ2-1; D is tentatively TRBD1 or TRBD2 (5 bases each). The CDR3 has 15 residues. The V gene lost 3 bases and the J gene lost 5 bases, with 14 bases spanning the gap. The germline gives CDR1 SEHNR, CDR2 FQNEAQ (reference sequence). The CDR3 region has the DNA TGTGCCAGCAGCTTGGGACGACTCGACCACAATGAGCAGTTCTTC. This codes for CASSLGRLDHNEQFF.